This TCR beta chain was recovered during a study of T cell repertoires in cytomegalovirus infection. On the study more broadly: Recently described HLA-C-restricted plus well-studied HLA-B-restricted CMV epitopes were used. Based on public TCR beta signatures, there were indications of CMV infection and of a matching HLA type. Notes on the study in general: Based on cumulative public TCR beta family frequency, carriers of CMV plus the relevant HLA were identified. It was HLA-C-restricted CMV-specific TCR beta clonotypes that dominated the response ex vivo.

This clonotype was seen once. Antigen: not known. TCRdb re-called the reads through MiXCR, storing one row per CDR3 protein. The table records a few hundred thousand distinct CDR3 sequences, just under 40% of them present only once. Trimming shortened V by 0 bases and J by 7 bases, and 12 bases separated the two germline ends. CDR1 and CDR2 (germline): DFQATT, SNEGSKA (reference sequence). This CDR3 is built from 13 residues. The chain combines TRBV20-1 with TRBJ1-2; no reliable D call. Source: cultured PBMCs, taken from culture after CMV antigen stimulation. The TCR sequence derives from a human donor in good health (CMV status not recorded). Some clones in this sample may be carry-over from other donors' samples. The CDR3 here is CSARDRRGSGYTF. DNA of the CDR3: TGCAGTGCTAGAGACCGTAGAGGATCTGGCTACACCTTC.